This T cell receptor beta chain was recovered during a study of cytomegalovirus exposure and HLA in healthy donors. Across the whole study: The Caucasian-associated ancestry cluster contained about 80% of the roughly 400 genotyped donors. Findings and caveats of the study: The authors listed some 160 TCR beta chains as cytomegalovirus-associated. Later findings reportedly placed an Asian-associated ancestry cluster below the 666-donor mean for N-insertions.

Trimming at V came to 6 bases and at J to 8 bases, leaving 10 bases not matched to a gene. The germline CDR1 and CDR2 sequences are MDHEN and SYDVKM. This CDR3 spans 15 amino acids. All the people who gave samples were healthy bone marrow donors. As concerns this clone: Its antigen remains unknown.

PCR was performed using 60 Vbeta and 13 Jbeta primers. Only in-frame clones appear in the TCRdb table, and some are missing; sequencing was by immunoSEQ multiplex PCR. The table lists around 200,000 clones, around 78% of them singletons. V gene TRBV28 combines with J gene TRBJ1-6; 7 bases agree with TRBD1. The sample taken for sequencing was PBMCs. The receptor comes from a man aged 30 to 39 in good health and CMV-seronegative. In nucleotides, the CDR3 is TGTGCCAGCAGGCCAGTGGGGACAGACCATTCACCCCTCCACTTT. This translates into CASRPVGTDHSPLHF.